The 22 T cell receptor beta chains reported below all come from one sample, sequenced in a study of metastatic and nonmetastatic thyroid tumors. Patients underwent thyroid surgery, and none had received any treatment before it. TCRdb re-called clones via MiXCR from the PCR reads. The repertoire consists of about 38,000 clones, with about 26% occurring once and the leading ten covering under 13%. Sample: blood. The receptors were sampled from a male donor with papillary thyroid cancer or a benign thyroid nodule (not recorded which). Some clones in this sample may be carry-over from other donors' samples.

Points on this clone: Likely a read error: the CDR3 ends without its conserved phenylalanine or tryptophan. The chain employs TRBV5-3 and TRBJ1-5; no reliable D call. TRBV5-3 is recorded as an ORF, its role being uncertain. Trimming pared 8 bases from V and 3 bases from J, leaving 18 bases between. The CDR3 is 15 amino acids. This CDR3 is CASKPRHLDNQPQHL. The CDR3 coding sequence is TGTGCCAGTAAACCTCGACATCTTGACAATCAGCCCCAGCATCTT.

V usage is TRBV5-1 and J usage is TRBJ2-1; D not certain. Germline CDR1 and CDR2: SGHRS and YFSETQ. Trimming stripped 0 bases from V and 0 bases from J, with 7 bases between. CDR3 length equals 15 residues. Here the CDR3 DNA reads TGCGCCAGCAGCTTGGTTTGGAGCTCCTACAATGAGCAGTTCTTC. Translating it yields CASSLVWSSYNEQFF.

This clone came up a few times. The gene calls are TRBV6-2 or TRBV6-3 and TRBJ2-7; tentative D call: TRBD1 (6 bases). Per germline, CDR1 MNHEY and CDR2 SVGEGT. V lost 5 bases, J lost 0 bases, and 11 bases lay in between. This CDR3 has 14 amino acids. DNA for the CDR3: TGTGCCAGCAGTAACGGACAGAGCTCCTACGAGCAGTACTTC. This gives the protein CASSNGQSSYEQYF.

This chain connects TRBV18 to TRBJ1-3; possibly TRBD1 for D (6 bases). The CDR3 runs 17 residues. Germline CDR1 and CDR2: KGHSH and LQKENI. The V end was cut by 6 bases, the J end by 4 bases, with 22 bases between. CDR3 in DNA: TGTGCCAGCTCTCAAAATGAGGCCGGGACATCCGGAAACACCATATATTTT. It codes for CASSQNEAGTSGNTIYF.

This clone is judged medium-sized. The chain is built from TRBV5-1 and TRBJ2-2; 9 bases match TRBD1. Germline assignment: CDR1 SGHRS and CDR2 YFSETQ. The CDR3 is made up of 15 amino acids. With V trimmed by 3 bases and J by 9 bases, 9 bases remained unmatched. For the CDR3, the DNA is TGCGCCAGCAGCTGGAGGACAGGGGATGGGAGGGAGCTGTTTTTT. Its protein is CASSWRTGDGRELFF.

This clone has just a few counts. The junction does not match germline at one end; this may be a read error. The same CDR3 also results from other DNA sequences found in this sample. The chain uses TRBV6-1 and TRBJ2-7; TRBD2 matches 14 bases. Germline values: CDR1 MNHNS, CDR2 SASEGT. CDR3 length: 14 amino acids. CDR3 residues: CASRTSGRAYEQYF. The DNA for the CDR3 is TGTGCCAGCAGGACTAGCGGGAGGGCCTACGAGCAATACTTC.

On this clone itself: Sequence at one end of the junction differs from germline and may be a read error. V usage is TRBV7-6 and J usage is TRBJ2-7; TRBD2 matches 7 bases. The CDR3 is 13 residues long. Germline loops: CDR1 SGHVS, CDR2 FNYEAQ. CDR3 sequence: CTSRQGLNYKQYF. The CDR3 DNA is TGTACCAGCCGCCAGGGACTAAACTACAAGCAGTACTTC.

This clone was seen ten or more times. The V and J genes are TRBV11-2 and TRBJ1-1; maybe TRBD1 (6 bases). The germline V gene encodes CDR1 SGHAT and CDR2 FQNNGV. This CDR3 has 16 residues. The V end lost 10 bases, the J end lost 1 base, and 22 bases lay between the germline ends. DNA of the CDR3: TGTGCCACCCAACTTATCCGGGGGGCGGGGAACACTGAAGCTTTCTTT. This gives the protein CATQLIRGAGNTEAFF.

The V and J genes are TRBV2 and TRBJ2-5; D possibly corresponds to TRBD1 (5 bases). The CDR3 runs 11 residues. Trimming removed 7 bases at V and 3 bases at J, with 6 bases between. Germline CDR1 and CDR2: SNHLY and FYNNEI. The CDR3 loop is CASKGEETQYF. DNA for the CDR3: TGTGCCAGCAAAGGGGAAGAGACCCAGTACTTC.

This rearrangement joins TRBV6-1 to TRBJ1-1; D unresolved. Between the trimmed V and J ends, which lost 3 bases and 0 bases, there was a span of 11 bases. Per germline, CDR1 MNHNS and CDR2 SASEGT. CDR3 length: 15 amino acids. DNA for the CDR3: TGTGCCAGCAGTGAGGGGAGAAGTATGAACACTGAAGCTTTCTTT. It encodes CASSEGRSMNTEAFF.

A remark on this clone: This may come from a read error, since a much larger clone is one base off. Other nucleotide sequences from this sample produce the same CDR3. V usage is TRBV18 and J usage is TRBJ2-1, with D tentatively TRBD1 (6 bases). Germline V gene lookup returns CDR1 KGHSH and CDR2 LQKENI. V was shortened by 2 bases and J by 7 bases, with 9 bases between the two germline ends. The CDR3 is 13 amino acids. CDR3: CASSPGGPNEQFF. The CDR3 nucleotides read TGTGCCAGCTCACCAGGGGGCCCTAATGAGCAGTTCTTC.

The chain's CDR3 is CSAARQGEPFEQYF. DNA for the CDR3: TGCAGTGCTGCGCGACAGGGGGAGCCTTTTGAGCAGTACTTC. This rearrangement joins TRBV20-1 to TRBJ2-7; 9 bases are a match to TRBD1. V was clipped by 5 bases and J by 7 bases; unmatched bases: 12. This CDR3 is built from 14 residues. CDR1 and CDR2 (germline): DFQATT, SNEGSKA (reference sequence).

In this sample, this clone turned up many times. The CDR3 protein is CASRVSAIAGETYEQYF. The CDR3 nucleotides read TGTGCCAGCAGGGTCAGCGCCATAGCGGGAGAGACCTACGAGCAGTACTTC. The V and J genes are TRBV6-1 and TRBJ2-7; 9 bases are a match to TRBD2. In germline, CDR1 is MNHNS, CDR2 SASEGT. The CDR3 runs to 17 residues. The junction had 14 bases not matched to a gene; V was cut back by 6 bases and J by 2 bases.

This chain joins TRBV4-3 and TRBJ2-7, with D possibly TRBD1 on 6 matching bases. V was clipped by 0 bases and J by 3 bases, with 9 bases between them. The germline V gene encodes CDR1 LGHNA and CDR2 YSLEER. This CDR3 region has 14 residues. DNA of the CDR3: TGCGCCAGCAGCCAAGATGCACAGGGCTACGAGCAGTACTTC. It is translated as CASSQDAQGYEQYF.

The rearrangement joins TRBV12-5 to TRBJ1-1, with D maybe TRBD1 (5 bases). Germline values: CDR1 LGHNT, CDR2 FRNRAP. The CDR3 runs 14 residues. V was shortened by 6 bases and J by 4 bases, with 15 bases between the two germline ends. DNA for the CDR3: TGTGCTAGTGGCAAAACTGCAGGGACCACTGAAGCTTTCTTT. Translation gives CASGKTAGTTEAFF.

This clone was counted between two and nine times. The V and J genes are TRBV2 and TRBJ1-5; possible D gene TRBD1, 5 bases. The length of the CDR3 is 15 residues. Between the trimmed V and J ends, which lost 6 bases and 4 bases, there was a span of 16 bases. CDR1 is SNHLY and CDR2 is FYNNEI in the germline V gene. In DNA, the CDR3 is TGTGCCAGCAGAGTGAAAGGGGCGGGGAATCAGCCCCAGCATTTT. This gives the protein CASRVKGAGNQPQHF.

This clone was seen a single time. The junction differs from germline at one of its ends, possibly a read error. The same CDR3 is also encoded by other DNA sequences in this sample. The chain uses TRBV20-1 and TRBJ2-7, with 9 bases that match TRBD2. The CDR3 loop spans 14 amino acids. The germline CDR1 and CDR2 sequences are DFQATT and SNEGSKA (reference sequence). The CDR3 DNA reads as TGTAGTGCTATCAGGACTAGCGAACGTCGCGAGCAGTACTTC. Its translation: CSAIRTSERREQYF.

V is TRBV20-1 and J is TRBJ2-7; possibly TRBD2 for D (5 bases). V was pared by 5 bases and J by 1 base, with 12 bases between. This CDR3 is 13 amino acids long. CDR1 and CDR2 from the germline V gene are DFQATT and SNEGSKA (reference sequence). CDR3: CSALLGLSYEQYF. CDR3 nucleotide sequence: TGCAGTGCTTTACTAGGGCTGTCCTACGAGCAGTACTTC.

This clone has only a few counts. This chain joins TRBV11-2 and TRBJ2-1, with 11 positions matching TRBD1. The CDR3 has 17 amino acids. The germline CDR1 and CDR2 sequences are SGHAT and FQNNGV. V trimming: 7 bases; J trimming: 5 bases; junction bases outside the gene matches: 13. The CDR3 loop is CASNPGKWDRGDNEQFF. The DNA for the CDR3 is TGTGCCAGCAACCCTGGGAAATGGGACAGGGGGGACAATGAGCAGTTCTTC.

In DNA, the CDR3 is TGTGCCAGCCGAGGCGAGGGAAGCACCGGGGAGCTGTTTTTT. This codes for CASRGEGSTGELFF. The chain is built from TRBV11-2 and TRBJ2-2, with D possibly matching TRBD2 (5 bases). Germline V gives CDR1 SGHAT, CDR2 FQNNGV. CDR3 length equals 14 residues. The V gene lost 8 bases and the J gene lost 4 bases, with 14 bases spanning the gap.

This clone has ten or more counts. The chain combines TRBV6-2 or TRBV6-3 with TRBJ1-5; D call uncertain. Germline CDR1 is MNHEY and CDR2 is SVGEGT. V lost 4 bases to trimming and J lost 2 bases, with 12 bases between them. The length of the CDR3 is 15 residues. CDR3 protein: CASSFVRVGNQPQHF. The CDR3 DNA sequence: TGTGCCAGCAGTTTTGTTCGGGTGGGCAATCAGCCCCAGCATTTT.

The chain joins TRBV20-1 to TRBJ2-1; no definite D call. Trimming pared 3 bases from V and 0 bases from J, leaving 15 bases between. The CDR3 extends over 16 amino acids. CDR1 and CDR2 (germline): DFQATT, SNEGSKA (reference sequence). This CDR3 is CSASAWTASSYNEQFF. The CDR3 coding sequence is TGCAGTGCTAGTGCCTGGACGGCGAGCTCCTACAATGAGCAGTTCTTC.